The sequence of this T cell receptor beta chain was determined in a study of long-term antiretroviral therapy in people with HIV (dated by TCRdb to the early 2020s). General notes on the study: The earliest samples were collected approximately a decade before the 2015 WHO recommendation for immediate ART, a period when ART was typically delayed until CD4 counts fell. Test extractions of a monoclonal T-cell line alongside a few dozen polyclonal samples showed no cross-contamination during QIAcube processing. Among the approximately 30 participants with HIV, approximately 10 were female. A total of 150 to 200 cryopreserved PBMC samples came from 25 to 30 adults with confirmed HIV infection and were collected serially over a mean of roughly six years (range 1-12). Whether ART initiation and durable HIV suppression were associated with changes in peripheral blood TRB repertoire composition and diversity was tested in a retrospective serial study.

To be included, a participant needed at least one PBMC sample from before ART initiation plus at least two post-ART samples. Every participant with HIV received treatment in the United States of America. Before DNA extraction, cryopreserved samples of about 0.9-11 million PBMC were thawed and then washed. At the time of the earliest PBMC sample, participants with HIV were aged between roughly 20 and 55 years. PBMC samples from each participant spanned 1-4 timepoints before ART initiation and 2-8 timepoints after ART initiation, with a median of 7 samples. For every participant, serial HIV viral load, CD4+ T-cell count, ART history and demographic data were obtained. Genomic DNA was extracted from unsorted PBMC with a Qiagen kit on a QIAcube, with processing performed in batches of 12 samples. Concerning this clone itself: No cognate antigen has been identified for it. No clone much larger than this one lies a single base away; base qualities are absent.

The immunoSEQ hsTCRB v3.0 assay was used at survey level resolution to sequence the TRB variable region. TRB sequencing targeted a depth of roughly 35,000-50,000 T-cell genomes per sample. An Illumina MiSeq with a v3 150-cycle kit was used to sequence the pooled TRB libraries. Per the original workflow: Analysis of repertoires was carried out in R inside a reproducible Nextflow workflow spanning QC, data transformation and analysis. LymphoSeq2, an R package for exploring AIRR-Seq data, was used to implement custom analyses. A few samples yielding fewer than 5000 total TRB sequences were excluded, leaving 150 to 200 analyzed HIV repertoires. Among the approximately 190 retained HIV repertoires, 55 to 60 were collected before ART initiation and 120 to 140 were collected after ART initiation. Each repertoire was downsampled to 5000 TRB nucleotide sequences, and summary statistics were averaged across 100 downsampling iterations. TRB sequences were retained for analysis only if CDR3 regions of at least seven amino acids were present. Diversity was measured with a Shannon entropy-derived clonality score and the Gini coefficient. In the repertoire networks, any two of the top 5000 CDR3 amino acid sequences were connected whenever the two sequences differed by an edit distance of one. For TRB CDR3 amino acid sequences, GLIPH2 was used to predict antigen specificity groups and MHC restriction. Known CMV, EBV, HIV or tissue antigen associations were flagged by matching CDR3 amino acid sequences against VDJdb and McPAS-TCR. Pre-ART, post-ART and control groups were compared with Wilcoxon signed-rank tests and Holm-Bonferroni correction. Not all clones reach the TCRdb copy of this immuneACCESS table, which keeps in-frame sequences only. Checked studies attribute under half of the gap to unresolved V genes and leave the rest unexplained. The V and J calls and clone size come from that table; D and trimming were worked out from the DNA. The sample data list just under 20,000 clones, and approximately 88% of these were observed just once. The ten top clones hold roughly 4% of the sample.

What the research found in general, with its limitations: The samples span the years 2004 to 2017, and the ART regimens used at that time may not be as effective as current regimens. Unsorted PBMC were profiled instead of sorted CD4+ and CD8+ T cells because pre-ART samples had limited cell numbers. Because PBMC availability was limited, only the TCR beta chain was sequenced, with no alpha chain pairing. Inferences about post-ART repertoire changes are limited because no data were available on ART adherence, viral resistance or therapy changes. CDR3 length ranges in HIV repertoires were narrower than in controls, and network structure suggested an antigen-experienced repertoire with only a slight naive shift after ART. Expanded TRB clones identified before ART initiation dominated the repertoire across all time points, though the dominance fluctuated and decreased in many PLHIV after ART. ART initiation was associated with a significant increase in TRB diversity, but diversity stayed significantly below transplant donor controls even after long-term ART.

Specimen: unsorted PBMCs, collected 2.1 years after starting antiretroviral therapy. The source of this sequence is a man between 18 and 35 years old with HIV.

The DNA sequence is given as TGTGCCAGCAGTTACTTGGGAGGGAATCAGCCCCAGCATTTT. Translation gives CASSYLGGNQPQHF. The rearranged segments are TRBV6-5 and TRBJ1-5; no D gene is confidently identified. V and J are truncated by 1 base and 4 bases respectively, leaving an intervening sequence of 8 bases. CDR1 and CDR2 are read off the germline V gene as MNHEY and SVGAGI. There are 14 amino acids in the CDR3, from cysteine to phenylalanine inclusive. The read is trimmed to its CDR3 DNA, 42 bases read in frame from base 1.